The next 26 T cell receptor beta chains were all read from a single sample in a study of naive and memory T cell subsets. Amplification of ligated cDNA took four PCR rounds with SP2 and nested alpha and beta constant primers. One entry per CDR3 protein, called by TCRdb with MiXCR from the 5' RACE reads. The sample lists more than 45,000 distinct CDR3 sequences; 7.2% were seen once. TCR cDNA received a 3' ligated oligonucleotide that carried a UMI. The receptors here all came from a male donor in good health.

The V gene is TRBV15, the J gene TRBJ2-1; D gene unclear. Germline V gene data show CDR1 as LNHNV and CDR2 as YYDKDF (reference sequence). Trimming pared 0 bases from V and 6 bases from J, leaving 3 bases between. The CDR3 contains 12 residues. In DNA, the CDR3 is TGTGCCACCAGCAGAGACATCAATGAGCAGTTCTTC. Its translation is CATSRDINEQFF.

This rearrangement joins TRBV27 to TRBJ2-7, with D perhaps given as TRBD1 or TRBD2 (5 bases each). Per germline, CDR1 MNHEY and CDR2 SMNVEV (reference sequence). V lost 3 bases and J 0 bases, leaving 12 bases between the germline ends. There are 15 residues in the CDR3. The CDR3 sequence is CASSFSRGSSYEQYF. The CDR3 bases are TGTGCCAGCAGTTTTTCTCGGGGCTCCTCCTACGAGCAGTACTTC.

This clonotype was counted at least ten times. The J gene is TRBJ1-2, the V gene TRBV19; 8 nucleotides agree with TRBD1. The CDR3 runs to 15 residues. With V trimmed by 3 bases and J by 5 bases, 8 bases remained unmatched. Germline CDR1 reads LNHDA; CDR2 reads SQIVND (reference sequence). CDR3 in amino acids: CASSIKGQGDYGYTF. In DNA, the CDR3 is TGTGCCAGTAGTATCAAAGGACAGGGAGATTATGGCTACACCTTC.

This clonotype was recorded a few times. This chain joins TRBV11-2 and TRBJ2-1; D uncertain. V was shortened by 0 bases and J by 4 bases, with 16 bases between the two germline ends. This CDR3 has 17 residues. Germline CDR1 SGHAT, CDR2 FQNNGV. CDR3: CASSLDSEAPGYNEQFF. The CDR3 nucleotides read TGTGCCAGCAGCTTAGATTCAGAGGCCCCAGGATACAATGAGCAGTTCTTC.

The sample holds a few counts of this clonotype. J is TRBJ1-2 and V is TRBV12-3 or TRBV12-4; 7 bases match TRBD1. This CDR3 region has 13 residues. V lost 6 bases and J lost 8; bases outside the gene matches: 9. CDR3 nucleotides: TGTGCCAGCAGCTTGACAGGGAAATTAGGCTACACCTTC. Protein sequence: CASSLTGKLGYTF.

In its sample, this clonotype was seen many times. The rearrangement links TRBV6-2 or TRBV6-3 to TRBJ2-7; no firm D call. V shed 10 bases and J shed 5 bases, with 12 bases lying between them. This CDR3 is 11 amino acids long. Germline V gives CDR1 MNHEY, CDR2 SVGEGT. CDR3 sequence (DNA): TGTGCCACCCTTCGGGCGGACGAGCAGTACTTC. Translated: CATLRADEQYF.

The rearrangement links TRBV11-2 to TRBJ1-1; D not resolved. There are 14 residues in the CDR3. CDR1 is SGHAT, CDR2 FQNNGV, per germline. V lost 0 bases, J lost 7 bases, and 12 bases lay in between. In nucleotides, the CDR3 is TGTGCCAGCAGCTTAGATTGGGCAGGCGGTGAAGCTTTCTTT. This translates into CASSLDWAGGEAFF.

CDR3 DNA: TGTGCCAGTAACACAGGGTGGGGTAATCAGCCCCAGCATTTT. This encodes CASNTGWGNQPQHF. The V call is TRBV19, the J call TRBJ1-5, with TRBD1 as a possible D gene (6 bases). CDR1 and CDR2 from the germline V gene are LNHDA and SQIVND (reference sequence). CDR3 size: 14 residues. With 7 bases removed from V and 4 bases from J, the gap between germline ends came to 14 bases.

This clonotype was observed a handful of times. The V call is TRBV6-2 or TRBV6-3, the J call TRBJ2-5; D is unclear. Germline V gene sequence: CDR1 MNHEY, CDR2 SVGEGT. The CDR3 contains 16 residues. The V and J ends lost 0 bases and 5 bases respectively, with 16 bases between them. The CDR3 region has the DNA TGTGCCAGCAGTTACTCACCGGCAGGTGGGAAGGAGACCCAGTACTTC. It yields the protein CASSYSPAGGKETQYF.

Many counts were recorded for this clonotype. The V gene is TRBV2, the J gene TRBJ2-5; D not certain. Trimming left V 5 bases short and J 5 bases short, with 6 bases between. The CDR3 has 11 amino acids. CDR1 is SNHLY and CDR2 is FYNNEI in the germline V gene. CDR3 region: CASSPSETQYF. The CDR3 DNA sequence: TGTGCCAGCAGTCCAAGTGAGACCCAGTACTTC.

This chain links TRBV7-9 with TRBJ2-1; tentatively, D is TRBD2 (5 bases). CDR1 and CDR2 from the germline V gene are SEHNR and FQNEAQ (reference sequence). This CDR3 has 12 amino acids. Trimming stripped 5 bases from V and 8 bases from J, with 10 bases between. For the CDR3, the DNA is TGTGCCAGCAGCCGGACTGGTGATGAGCAGTTCTTC. It yields the protein CASSRTGDEQFF.

This sequence joins TRBV5-6 and TRBJ2-7; D remains unclear. Deletions cut 0 bases from V and 5 bases from J, with 6 bases between. The germline CDR1 and CDR2 sequences are SGHDT and YYEEEE. The CDR3 sequence is 12 residues long. CDR3 in DNA: TGTGCCAGCAGCTTGGAAGGAGACGAGCAGTACTTC. Amino acids: CASSLEGDEQYF.

This clonotype was recorded at least ten times. This chain uses TRBV27 with TRBJ2-7; D may be TRBD2 (5 bases). Germline assignment: CDR1 MNHEY and CDR2 SMNVEV (reference sequence). V was cut by 0 bases and J by 7 bases, with 13 bases left in between. The CDR3 runs 14 residues. Here the CDR3 DNA reads TGTGCCAGCAGTTTATCGGAGGCCGTCGGGGAGCAGTACTTC. This encodes CASSLSEAVGEQYF.

Only a few counts were recorded for this clonotype. CDR3 sequence (DNA): TGTGCCAGCAGCACCGGGACAGCCTACGAGCAGTACTTC. Translating it yields CASSTGTAYEQYF. The chain carries TRBV7-9 and TRBJ2-7, with 7 bases identical to TRBD1. Germline loops: CDR1 SEHNR, CDR2 FQNEAQ (reference sequence). The length of the CDR3 is 13 residues. V was clipped by 5 bases and J by 2 bases; unmatched bases: 3.

This clonotype showed up just a few times. The chain links TRBV2 to TRBJ2-7; the match to TRBD1 covers 8 bases. Germline V CDR1 and CDR2: SNHLY, FYNNEI. The CDR3 runs 15 residues. V shed 6 bases, J shed 5 bases, and the junction held 12 bases outside the gene matches. The CDR3 loop reads CASREGQVGNHEQYF. CDR3 sequence (DNA): TGTGCCAGCAGGGAGGGACAGGTCGGAAACCACGAGCAGTACTTC.

This clonotype has ten or more counts. This chain uses TRBV19 with TRBJ2-2; D gene uncertain. This CDR3 is 15 amino acids long. Between the trimmed V and J ends, which lost 4 bases and 3 bases, there was a span of 12 bases. Germline V gene lookup returns CDR1 LNHDA and CDR2 SQIVND (reference sequence). Here the CDR3 reads CASSRYGGDTGELFF. CDR3 nucleotides: TGTGCCAGTAGTAGGTACGGCGGAGACACCGGGGAGCTGTTTTTT.

A note on this clonotype: The junction does not match germline at one end; this may be a read error. This chain connects TRBV7-2 to TRBJ2-1; 8 bases are a match to TRBD2. Per germline, CDR1 SGHTA and CDR2 FQGNSA. The CDR3 loop spans 15 amino acids. The CDR3 bases are TGTGCCAGCAGGGTAGCGGGGAGCTCCTACAATGAGCAGTTATTC. This codes for CASRVAGSSYNEQLF.

The chain has TRBV5-1 and TRBJ2-7; D not resolved. From germline, CDR1 is SGHRS and CDR2 YFSETQ. V gave up 0 bases and J gave up 6 bases, with 13 bases separating them. The CDR3 is made up of 14 amino acids. CDR3 nucleotides: TGCGCCAGCAGCTTGGCCGTTCCGGCGGCCGAGCAGTACTTC. This translates into CASSLAVPAAEQYF.

This clonotype was seen only a few times. This chain joins TRBV20-1 and TRBJ2-6; D ambiguous. Trimming stripped 0 bases from V and 2 bases from J, with 8 bases between. The CDR3 consists of 15 residues. The germline V gene encodes CDR1 DFQATT and CDR2 SNEGSKA (reference sequence). The CDR3 protein is CSARDLDTGANVLTF. CDR3 sequence (DNA): TGCAGTGCTAGAGATCTTGACACTGGGGCCAACGTCCTGACTTTC.

This clonotype was observed many times. V usage is TRBV7-9 and J usage is TRBJ1-2, with no clear D. V was clipped by 6 bases and J by 4 bases, with 12 bases between them. Germline V gene data show CDR1 as SEHNR and CDR2 as FQNEAQ (reference sequence). CDR3 length: 13 amino acids. CDR3 bases: TGTGCCAGCAGTTCGGACTTTGGCTATGGCTACACCTTC. This sequence encodes CASSSDFGYGYTF.

The sample holds a few counts of this clonotype. The genes are TRBV7-2 and TRBJ2-5, with a possible D match to TRBD1 (7 bases). CDR1 and CDR2 (germline): SGHTA, FQGNSA. The CDR3 extends over 18 amino acids. V was clipped by 1 base and J by 2 bases, with 20 bases between them. As DNA, the CDR3 is TGTGCCAGCAGCTTAGAGACTAGGGGGACAGACCAACAAGAGACCCAGTACTTC. It encodes CASSLETRGTDQQETQYF.

This clonotype was seen a handful of times. The V and J genes are TRBV18 and TRBJ2-7, with TRBD1 as a possible D gene (6 bases). There are 16 residues in the CDR3. The germline V gene encodes CDR1 KGHSH and CDR2 LQKENI. Trimming removed 6 bases at V and 0 bases at J, with 18 bases between. The CDR3 nucleotides are TGTGCCAGCTCGCCCCAGGGGAGAAGTCCCTCCTACGAGCAGTACTTC. Amino acid sequence: CASSPQGRSPSYEQYF.

The chain links TRBV5-1 to TRBJ2-3; D may be TRBD2 (5 bases). Looked up from germline, CDR1 is SGHRS and CDR2 is YFSETQ. Trimming shortened V by 6 bases and J by 2 bases, and 10 bases separated the two germline ends. CDR3 length: 13 amino acids. CDR3 nucleotide sequence: TGCGCCAGCATCCGGGAAAACACAGATACGCAGTATTTT. Its translation: CASIRENTDTQYF.

This clonotype was seen ten or more times. The chain uses TRBV12-3 or TRBV12-4 and TRBJ2-1; D gene uncertain. Trimming took 6 bases from V and 0 from J, leaving 12 bases between them. The CDR3 has 15 residues. CDR3 bases: TGTGCCAGCAGCATACAGATTAGCTCCTACAATGAGCAGTTCTTC. Residues: CASSIQISSYNEQFF.

Many counts were recorded for this clonotype. The gene calls are TRBV29-1 and TRBJ2-7, with 7 bases aligning to TRBD2. Trimming removed 4 bases from V and 3 bases from J; junction bases left unmatched: 9. The CDR3 is 14 residues long. Germline loops: CDR1 SQVTM, CDR2 ANQGSEA. The CDR3 is CSVGTLAEVYEQYF. CDR3 coding DNA: TGCAGCGTTGGCACCCTAGCGGAAGTCTACGAGCAGTACTTC.

At least ten counts were recorded for this clonotype. The genes are TRBV29-1 and TRBJ2-1, with 11 bases identical to TRBD2. V gave up 4 bases and J gave up 5 bases; unmatched junction bases: 4. CDR1 and CDR2 from the germline V gene are SQVTM and ANQGSEA. The CDR3 extends over 14 amino acids. CDR3 bases: TGCAGCGTTGGGGAACTAGCGGGGGACAATGAGCAGTTCTTC. The encoded protein is CSVGELAGDNEQFF.